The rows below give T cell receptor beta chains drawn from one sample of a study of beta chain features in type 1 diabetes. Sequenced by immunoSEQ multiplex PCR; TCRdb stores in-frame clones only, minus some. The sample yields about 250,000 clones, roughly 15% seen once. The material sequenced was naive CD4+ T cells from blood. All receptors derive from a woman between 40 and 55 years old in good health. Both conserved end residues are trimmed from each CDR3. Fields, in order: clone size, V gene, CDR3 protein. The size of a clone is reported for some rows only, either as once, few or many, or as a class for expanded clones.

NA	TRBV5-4	ASSLRRGAGEQY
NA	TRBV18	ASSPPGQPNEQY
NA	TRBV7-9	ASSLEAGASGNTIY
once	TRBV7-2	ASSSTMNTEAF
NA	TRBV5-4	ASSPPGQARNSPLH
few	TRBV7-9	ASSLREAGYGYT
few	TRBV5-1	ASSSPDRSNVLT
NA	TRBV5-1	ASSKQVSSLNEQF
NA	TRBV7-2	ASNLQGGVNEQF
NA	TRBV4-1	ASSQEGRTGLALETQY
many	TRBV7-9	ASSLSDRVNIQY
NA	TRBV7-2	ASSFQVVYGYT
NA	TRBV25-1	ASQPFGIKNNEQF
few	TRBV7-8	ASSWAGTGIGEQY
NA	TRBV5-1	ASSYTGETQY
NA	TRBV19	ASSIRGQGIDTQY
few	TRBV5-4	ASPVGGQETQY
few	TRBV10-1	ASSETGRETQY
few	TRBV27	ASKMRDRVHEQY
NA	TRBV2	ASSEVAGNHEQY
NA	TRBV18	ASSPTGGVGYT
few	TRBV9	ASSVLPSAGSGNTIY
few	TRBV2	ASSEDLGSYGYT
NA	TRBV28	AILPGTGGTEAF
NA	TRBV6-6	ASSFGGPQETQY
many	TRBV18	ASSQQGEDTQY
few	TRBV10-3	AISGAREGDTGELF
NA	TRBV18	ASSPNFPGEHYGYT
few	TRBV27	ASSLGTGGETQY
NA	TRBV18	ASSRGTGGRNEQY
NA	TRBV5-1	ASFLTGGEETQY
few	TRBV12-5	ASGLGQGDVNQPQH
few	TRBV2	ASSEMRAAEAF
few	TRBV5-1	ASSLSSVQETQY